Below, 12 T cell receptor beta chains from the same sample are listed, as sequenced in a study of blood T cells in healthy people across ages. A second PCR, run for roughly 7 to 11 cycles, used a sample-barcoded 5' primer plus a J-beta primer mix. One entry per CDR3 protein, called by TCRdb with MiXCR from the 5' RACE reads. The sample records 1.5 million to 2 million distinct CDR3 sequences, over 25% being singletons. Sequences were obtained from blood. The receptors here all came from a woman aged 25 to 45 in good health.

The gene calls are TRBV5-6 and TRBJ1-2, with a weak D call TRBD1 (6 bases). The germline V gene has CDR1 SGHDT and CDR2 YYEEEE. The CDR3 is made up of 16 amino acids. V lost 4 bases and J lost 4, with 20 bases in between. Here the CDR3 DNA reads TGTGCCAGCAGCACCTACAAATTGGACAGACCCTATGGCTACACCTTC. It is translated as CASSTYKLDRPYGYTF.

The chain employs TRBV5-1 and TRBJ2-2; the D gene is possibly TRBD1 (5 bases). This CDR3 region has 16 residues. Trimming removed 4 bases at V and 3 bases at J, with 16 bases between. Looked up from germline, CDR1 is SGHRS and CDR2 is YFSETQ. The CDR3 DNA reads TGCGCCAGCAGCGCTAGGGGTCCTTTGGACACCGGGGAGCTGTTTTTT. Its translation is CASSARGPLDTGELFF. Complete variable domain (other parts from reference TRBV5-1 and TRBJ2-2): KAGVTQTPRYLIKTRGQQVTLSCSPISGHRSVSWYQQTPGQGLQFLFEYFSETQRNKGNFPGRFSGRQFSNSRSEMNVSTLELGDSALYLCASSARGPLDTGELFFGEGSRLTVL.

V is TRBV2 and J is TRBJ2-5; D is ambiguous. The V and J ends lost 8 bases and 1 base respectively, with 11 bases between them. CDR1 and CDR2 from the germline V gene are SNHLY and FYNNEI. The CDR3 totals 13 residues. The CDR3 sequence: CASYPGFQETQYF. CDR3 sequence (DNA): TGTGCCAGCTATCCAGGCTTCCAAGAGACCCAGTACTTC. Looking up the rest from reference TRBV2 and TRBJ2-5 gives the full variable domain: EPEVTQTPSHQVTQMGQEVILRCVPISNHLYFYWYRQILGQKVEFLVSFYNNEISEKSEIFDDQFSVERPDGSNFTLKIRSTKLEDSAMYFCASYPGFQETQYFGPGTRLLVL.

This clonotype was seen just once. The chain is built from TRBV19 and TRBJ2-4; D ambiguous. Trimming took 5 bases from V and 4 from J, leaving 24 bases between them. Germline V gene data show CDR1 as LNHDA and CDR2 as SQIVND (reference sequence). The CDR3 runs to 18 residues. The CDR3 DNA reads TGTGCCAGTAGTCCCAGTGTTTGGCCCGCGCAGCCAAAAAACATTCAGTACTTC. Residues: CASSPSVWPAQPKNIQYF.

This chain connects TRBV4-3 to TRBJ2-7; either TRBD1 or TRBD2 may supply D (5 bases each). The V end lost 1 base, the J end lost 6 bases, and 16 bases lay between the germline ends. The CDR3 is 15 amino acids. CDR1 is LGHNA and CDR2 is YSLEER in the germline V gene. The CDR3 is CASSQGRGAGSEQYF. In nucleotides, the CDR3 is TGCGCCAGCAGCCAAGGCCGGGGCGCTGGAAGCGAGCAGTACTTC.

The chain combines TRBV7-9 with TRBJ2-3; D is ambiguous. Germline CDR1 reads SEHNR; CDR2 reads FQNEAQ (reference sequence). V lost 7 bases and J lost 4, with 15 bases in between. The CDR3 totals 14 residues. CDR3 sequence: CASKAAYRPDTQYF. The CDR3 DNA follows: TGTGCCAGCAAAGCAGCTTATCGGCCAGATACGCAGTATTTT.

Turning to this clonotype: A much larger clonotype is one base distant, so this may be a read error. This chain uses TRBV5-1 with TRBJ2-7, with TRBD2 matching over 9 bases. The CDR3 totals 14 residues. Germline V gene data show CDR1 as SGHRS and CDR2 as YFSETQ. V was clipped by 4 bases and J by 9 bases; unmatched bases: 11. The CDR3 DNA reads as TGCGCCAGCAGCGCAGCGGGGGGTTATCACGGGCAGTACTTC. Translating gives CASSAAGGYHGQYF. The full variable domain, its missing parts supplied by reference TRBV5-1 and TRBJ2-7, is KAGVTQTPRYLIKTRGQQVTLSCSPISGHRSVSWYQQTPGQGLQFLFEYFSETQRNKGNFPGRFSGRQFSNSRSEMNVSTLELGDSALYLCASSAAGGYHGQYFGPGTRLTVT.

The J gene is TRBJ2-2, the V gene TRBV6-6; D might be TRBD2 (5 bases). V dropped 0 bases and J dropped 6 bases, with 14 bases sitting between them. CDR1 and CDR2 (germline): MNHNY, SVGAGI (reference sequence). This CDR3 region has 16 residues. The CDR3 DNA reads as TGTGCCAGCAGTTACTCTGGTGGGAGCCCGGCCGGGGAGCTGTTTTTT. This sequence encodes CASSYSGGSPAGELFF.

This clonotype was detected only a few times. A read error may produce the germline difference seen at one junction end. This chain uses TRBV5-5 with TRBJ2-7; D unresolved. This CDR3 contains 15 residues. The germline V gene encodes CDR1 SGHKS and CDR2 YYEKEE (reference sequence). The CDR3 DNA reads TGTGCCAGCAACTTGGGGTGGAGACCTTCCTACGAGCAGTACTTC. This encodes CASNLGWRPSYEQYF.

The rearrangement uses TRBV10-3 and TRBJ2-3; D might be TRBD2 (6 bases). V gave up 10 bases and J gave up 3 bases, with 11 bases separating them. The germline gives CDR1 ENHRY, CDR2 SYGVKD. There are 12 residues in the CDR3. Here the CDR3 DNA reads TGTGCCACCCCGGGGAGGACAGATACGCAGTATTTT. This sequence encodes CATPGRTDTQYF.

This clonotype was counted between two and nine times. This could be a read error, since a much larger clone is one nucleotide away. The gene calls are TRBV29-1 and TRBJ2-4, with D perhaps assigned TRBD1 or TRBD2 (5 bases each). This CDR3 is 14 amino acids long. CDR1 is SQVTM and CDR2 is ANQGSEA in the germline V gene. V dropped 3 bases and J dropped 13 bases, with 22 bases sitting between them. The CDR3: CSVEDGDPVNEQYF. CDR3 nucleotides: TGCAGCGTTGAGGACGGGGACCCCGTAAATGAGCAGTACTTC.

This clonotype is a singleton in its sample. A much larger clone sits a single nucleotide away, making a read error possible. The chain joins TRBV10-3 to TRBJ2-3; D is perhaps TRBD2 (5 bases). The CDR3 sequence is 13 residues long. Germline V gene lookup returns CDR1 ENHRY and CDR2 SYGVKD. Trimming stripped 10 bases from V and 10 bases from J, with 21 bases between. CDR3 bases: TGTGCCACCCAGAAGGACTCCGCGCCGGCGCAGTATTTT. This codes for CATQKDSAPAQYF.